This T cell receptor beta chain comes out of a study of regulatory and conventional T cells in RAG deficiency. Remarks on this clone: The antigen remains unidentified.

Whole-study findings and limits: RAG-deficient patients showed markedly lower Shannon entropy and higher Simpson indices than control T-cell subsets.

Using immunoSEQ multiplex PCR, the repertoire was profiled, and TCRdb retains in-frame clones only, with some absent. The data contain around 33,000 clones, about 87% of them seen just once; the ten biggest clones take up 5.4%. The CDR3 totals 16 residues. V lost 4 bases and J lost 0, with 13 bases in between. The germline V gene has CDR1 SEHNR and CDR2 FQNEAQ (reference sequence). The same sample was also studied in work on regulatory T cells. From that report: Primers: 52 TRBV forward and 13 TRBJ reverse. Skewed V and J usage and few unique V-J pairs marked patient repertoires, most in Tregs.

This TCR was recovered from a human donor in good health. Sample: CD8+ T cells sorted from blood. The rearrangement uses TRBV7-9 and TRBJ1-3; tentatively, D is TRBD1 (5 bases). This chain's CDR3 is CASSSLRTPSGNTIYF. CDR3 nucleotides: TGTGCCAGCAGCTCCCTACGGACACCCTCTGGAAACACCATATATTTT. Combining the CDR3 with reference TRBV7-9 and TRBJ1-3 gives the whole variable domain DTGVSQNPRHKITKRGQNVTFRCDPISEHNRLYWYRQTLGQGPEFLTYFQNEAQLEKSRLLSDRFSAERPKGSFSTLEIQRTEQGDSAMYLCASSSLRTPSGNTIYFGEGSWLTVV.